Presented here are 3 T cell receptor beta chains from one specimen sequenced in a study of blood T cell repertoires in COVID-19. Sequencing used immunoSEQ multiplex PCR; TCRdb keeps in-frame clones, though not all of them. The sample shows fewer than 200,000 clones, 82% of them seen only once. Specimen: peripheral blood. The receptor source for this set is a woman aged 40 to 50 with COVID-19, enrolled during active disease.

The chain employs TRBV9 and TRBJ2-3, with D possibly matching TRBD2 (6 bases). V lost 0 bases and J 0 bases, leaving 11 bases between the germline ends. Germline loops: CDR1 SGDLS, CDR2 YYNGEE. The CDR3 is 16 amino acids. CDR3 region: CASSVGGTPSTDTQYF. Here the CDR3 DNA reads TGTGCCAGCAGCGTAGGGGGGACTCCTAGCACAGATACGCAGTATTTT.

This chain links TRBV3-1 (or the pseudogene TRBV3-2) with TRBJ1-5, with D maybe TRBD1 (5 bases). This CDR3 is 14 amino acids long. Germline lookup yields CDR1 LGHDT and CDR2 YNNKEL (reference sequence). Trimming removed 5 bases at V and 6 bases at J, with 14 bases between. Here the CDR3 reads CASSWGGAAQPQHF. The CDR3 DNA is TGTGCCAGCAGCTGGGGAGGGGCGGCTCAGCCCCAGCATTTT.

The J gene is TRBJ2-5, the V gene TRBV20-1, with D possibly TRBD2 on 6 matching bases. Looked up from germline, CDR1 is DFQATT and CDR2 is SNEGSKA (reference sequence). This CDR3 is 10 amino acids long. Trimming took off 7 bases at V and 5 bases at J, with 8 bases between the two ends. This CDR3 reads CSGLVETQYF. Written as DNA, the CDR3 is TGCAGTGGACTAGTGGAGACCCAGTACTTC.